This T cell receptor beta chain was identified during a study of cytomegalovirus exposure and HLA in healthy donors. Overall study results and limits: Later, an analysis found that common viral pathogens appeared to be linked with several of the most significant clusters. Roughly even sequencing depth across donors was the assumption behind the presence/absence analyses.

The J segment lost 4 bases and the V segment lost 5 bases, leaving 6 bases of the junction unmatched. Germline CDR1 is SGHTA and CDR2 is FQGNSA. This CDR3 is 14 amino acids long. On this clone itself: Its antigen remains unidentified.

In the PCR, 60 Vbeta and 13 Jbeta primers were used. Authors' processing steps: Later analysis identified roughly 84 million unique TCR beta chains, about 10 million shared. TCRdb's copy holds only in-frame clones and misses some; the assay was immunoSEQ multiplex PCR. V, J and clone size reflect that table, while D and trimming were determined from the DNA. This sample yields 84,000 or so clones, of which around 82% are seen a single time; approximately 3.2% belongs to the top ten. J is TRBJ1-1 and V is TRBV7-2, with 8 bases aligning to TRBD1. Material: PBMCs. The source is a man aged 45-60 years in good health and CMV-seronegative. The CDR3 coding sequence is TGTGCCAGCAGCACCGCAGGGGGCGGCACTGAAGCTTTCTTT. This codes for CASSTAGGGTEAFF.